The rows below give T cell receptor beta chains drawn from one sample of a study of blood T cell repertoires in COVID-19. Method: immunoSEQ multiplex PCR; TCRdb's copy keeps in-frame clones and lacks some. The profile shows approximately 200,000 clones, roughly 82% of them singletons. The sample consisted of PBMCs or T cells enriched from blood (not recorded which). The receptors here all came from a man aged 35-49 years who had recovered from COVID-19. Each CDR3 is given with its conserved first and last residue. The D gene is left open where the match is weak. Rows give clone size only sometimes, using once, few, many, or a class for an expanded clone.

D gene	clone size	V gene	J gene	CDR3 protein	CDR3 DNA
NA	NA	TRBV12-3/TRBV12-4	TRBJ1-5	CASSSMGGQPQHF	TGTGCCAGCAGTTCGATGGGAGGTCAGCCCCAGCATTTT
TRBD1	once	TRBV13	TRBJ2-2	CASSQGAPTGELFF	TGTGCCAGCAGTCAGGGGGCGCCCACCGGGGAGCTGTTTTTT
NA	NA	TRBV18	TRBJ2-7	CASSPDRAEQYF	TGTGCCAGCTCACCCGACAGAGCCGAGCAGTACTTC
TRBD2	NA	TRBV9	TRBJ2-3	CASSSGTSATTDTQYF	TGTGCCAGCAGTTCAGGGACTAGCGCGACCACAGATACGCAGTATTTT
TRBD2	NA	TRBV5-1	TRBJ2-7	CASSLEASGSNEQYF	TGCGCCAGCAGCTTGGAGGCTAGCGGGAGCAACGAGCAGTACTTC
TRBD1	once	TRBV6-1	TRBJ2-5	CASSEVPGGGETQYF	TGTGCCAGCAGTGAAGTCCCAGGGGGCGGAGAGACCCAGTACTTC
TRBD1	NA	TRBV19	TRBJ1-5	CASSRLAGDRAQPQHF	TGTGCCAGTAGTAGACTTGCAGGGGACAGGGCTCAGCCCCAGCATTTT
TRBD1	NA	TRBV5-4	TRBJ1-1	CASSYQTGAEAFF	TGTGCCAGCAGCTACCAGACAGGGGCTGAAGCTTTCTTT
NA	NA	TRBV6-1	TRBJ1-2	CASSERLGDGYTF	TGTGCCAGCAGTGAGAGGCTTGGAGATGGCTACACCTTC
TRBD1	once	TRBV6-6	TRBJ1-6	CASSLDRDRGSSYNSPLHF	TGTGCCAGCAGTCTCGACCGGGACAGGGGAAGCTCCTATAATTCACCCCTCCACTTT
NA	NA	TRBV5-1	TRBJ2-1	CASSPITSSSTNEQFF	TGCGCCAGCAGCCCTATCACTAGCTCCTCCACCAATGAGCAGTTCTTC
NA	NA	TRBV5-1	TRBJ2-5	CASSFSGGPAQETQYF	TGCGCCAGCAGCTTTTCCGGAGGGCCGGCCCAAGAGACCCAGTACTTC
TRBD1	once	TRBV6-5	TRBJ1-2	CASSYSTGGGYTF	TGTGCCAGCAGTTACTCGACAGGGGGCGGCTACACCTTC
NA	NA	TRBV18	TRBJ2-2	CASSLGTPALNTGELFF	TGTGCCAGCTCACTTGGGACTCCTGCCCTGAACACCGGGGAGCTGTTTTTT
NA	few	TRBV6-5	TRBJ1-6	CASRNHRDNSPLHF	TGTGCCAGCAGAAACCACAGGGATAATTCACCCCTCCACTTT
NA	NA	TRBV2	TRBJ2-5	CASSEQETQYF	TGTGCCAGCAGTGAACAGGAGACCCAGTACTTC
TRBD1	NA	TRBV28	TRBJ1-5	CASTSTGTNQPQHF	TGTGCCAGCACCTCGACAGGGACCAATCAGCCCCAGCATTTT
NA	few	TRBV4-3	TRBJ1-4	CASSQGSSSGGEKLFF	TGCGCCAGCAGCCAAGGAAGCAGCTCGGGAGGGGAAAAACTGTTTTTT
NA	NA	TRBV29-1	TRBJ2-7	CSVEALDPQGTAYEQYF	TGCAGCGTTGAAGCTCTGGACCCACAGGGTACGGCCTACGAGCAGTACTTC
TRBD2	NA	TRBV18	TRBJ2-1	CASAPGLLLGLNEQFF	TGTGCCAGCGCACCGGGACTACTATTAGGGCTCAATGAGCAGTTCTTC
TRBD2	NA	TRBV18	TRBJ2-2	CASSPDIERLAGGPGELFF	TGTGCCAGCTCACCCGACATCGAGAGACTAGCGGGAGGGCCCGGGGAGCTGTTTTTT
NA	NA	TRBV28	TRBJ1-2	CASSYYFSSTGSNYGYTF	TGTGCCAGCAGTTACTACTTCTCTAGTACAGGGTCTAACTATGGCTACACCTTC
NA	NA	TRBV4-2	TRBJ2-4	CASSQDSESVNIQYF	TGTGCCAGCAGCCAAGATTCGGAGTCCGTAAACATTCAGTACTTC
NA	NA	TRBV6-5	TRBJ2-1	CASKERDTYNEQFF	TGTGCCAGCAAAGAGCGGGACACCTACAATGAGCAGTTCTTC
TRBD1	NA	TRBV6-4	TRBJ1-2	CATLPSAGTGRAGGYGYTF	TGTGCCACCTTACCAAGCGCCGGGACAGGGAGGGCTGGAGGCTATGGCTACACCTTC
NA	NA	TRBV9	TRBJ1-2	CASSFSWGGTGGYTF	TGTGCCAGCAGCTTCAGCTGGGGGGGAACGGGTGGCTACACCTTC
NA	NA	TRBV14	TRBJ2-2	CASSPPFGRSDTGELFF	TGTGCCAGCAGCCCCCCCTTCGGGAGATCGGACACCGGGGAGCTGTTTTTT
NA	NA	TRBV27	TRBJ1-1	CASSLFQGNTEAFF	TGTGCCAGCAGCCTTTTTCAGGGGAACACTGAAGCTTTCTTT
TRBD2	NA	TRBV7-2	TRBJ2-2	CASSQAAGWNTGELFF	TGTGCCAGCAGCCAAGCAGCGGGATGGAACACCGGGGAGCTGTTTTTT
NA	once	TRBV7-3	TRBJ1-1	CASSSRNTEAFF	TGTGCCAGCAGTTCCAGGAACACTGAAGCTTTCTTT
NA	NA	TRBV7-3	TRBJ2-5	CASSYQGQETQYF	TGTGCCAGCAGCTACCAGGGTCAAGAGACCCAGTACTTC
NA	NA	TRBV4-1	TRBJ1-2	CASSQEEGFGYTF	TGCGCCAGCAGCCAAGAGGAGGGGTTTGGCTACACCTTC
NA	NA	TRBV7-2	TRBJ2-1	CASSLVLNNEQFF	TGTGCCAGCAGCTTAGTACTTAACAATGAGCAGTTCTTC
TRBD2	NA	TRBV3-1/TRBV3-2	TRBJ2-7	CASSPAGTYEQYF	TGTGCCAGCAGCCCAGCGGGAACCTACGAGCAGTACTTC
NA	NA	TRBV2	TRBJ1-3	CASSVELAVVGNTIYF	TGTGCCAGCAGTGTGGAGTTGGCGGTTGTTGGAAACACCATATATTTT
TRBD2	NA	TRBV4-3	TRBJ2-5	CASSPIGGGSETQYF	TGCGCCAGCAGCCCAATTGGGGGGGGGTCCGAGACCCAGTACTTC
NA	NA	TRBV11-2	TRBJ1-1	CASSFSRDTLNTEAFF	TGTGCCAGCAGCTTTAGCCGGGACACCTTGAACACTGAAGCTTTCTTT
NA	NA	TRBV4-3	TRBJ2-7	CASSRRLVSSDEQYF	TGCGCCAGCAGCCGCCGACTAGTTTCTTCCGACGAGCAGTACTTC
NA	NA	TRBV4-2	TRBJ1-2	CASSQDGGAGRGYTF	TGTGCCAGCAGCCAAGATGGGGGGGCCGGCCGGGGCTACACCTTC
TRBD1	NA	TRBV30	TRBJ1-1	CAWSETGLTEAFF	TGTGCCTGGAGTGAGACAGGGCTCACTGAAGCTTTCTTT
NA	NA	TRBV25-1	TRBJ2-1	CASSSVWAEQFF	TGTGCCAGCAGTAGTGTCTGGGCTGAGCAGTTCTTC
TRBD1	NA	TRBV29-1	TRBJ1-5	CSAGTGTSSNQPQHF	TGCAGCGCTGGGACAGGGACAAGTAGCAATCAGCCCCAGCATTTT
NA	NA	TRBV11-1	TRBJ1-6	CASSSGGFSPLHF	TGTGCCAGCAGCTCGGGGGGGTTTTCACCCCTCCACTTT
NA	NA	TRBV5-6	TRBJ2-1	CASSPWSYNEQFF	TGTGCCAGCAGCCCATGGAGTTACAATGAGCAGTTCTTC
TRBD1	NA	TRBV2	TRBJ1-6	CASRGPGQGNSPLHF	TGTGCCAGCAGGGGCCCGGGACAGGGAAATTCACCCCTCCACTTT
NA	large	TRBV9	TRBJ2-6	CASSVEPVVLSGANVLTF	TGTGCCAGCAGCGTAGAGCCCGTGGTGCTCTCTGGGGCCAACGTCCTGACTTTC
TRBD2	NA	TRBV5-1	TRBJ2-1	CASSLGGTSDNNEQFF	TGCGCCAGCAGCCTTGGCGGGACTAGCGATAACAATGAGCAGTTCTTC
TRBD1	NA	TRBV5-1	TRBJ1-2	CASSFGDRGYGYTF	TGCGCCAGCAGCTTCGGGGACAGGGGCTATGGCTACACCTTC